Following are 20 T cell receptor beta chains from one sample sequenced in a study of cytomegalovirus exposure and HLA in healthy donors. The study ran its PCR with 60 Vbeta and 13 Jbeta primers. Only in-frame clones appear in the TCRdb table, and some are missing; sequencing was by immunoSEQ multiplex PCR. This sample's table reports 130,000 or so clones. The sequencing sample was made of PBMCs. Receptors originate from a man aged 18 to 35 in good health and CMV-seronegative.

V usage is TRBV7-2 and J usage is TRBJ2-2, with D possibly being TRBD1 (5 bases). Germline assignment: CDR1 SGHTA and CDR2 FQGNSA. V shed 4 bases and J shed 0 bases, with 9 bases lying between them. The CDR3 contains 15 residues. For the CDR3, the DNA is TGTGCCAGCAGCTGGGCACAGGCGAACACCGGGGAGCTGTTTTTT. Its protein is CASSWAQANTGELFF.

The rearrangement joins TRBV28 to TRBJ2-3; the D gene is possibly TRBD1 (6 bases). Trimming pared 5 bases from V and 5 bases from J, leaving 17 bases between. Looked up from germline, CDR1 is MDHEN and CDR2 is SYDVKM. This CDR3 comprises 15 residues. This CDR3 reads CASSGQGNWEDTQYF. CDR3 nucleotides: TGTGCCAGCAGTGGGCAGGGGAACTGGGAAGATACGCAGTATTTT.

The chain carries TRBV25-1 and TRBJ2-7, with D perhaps matching TRBD1 (7 bases). CDR3 size: 12 residues. Germline V CDR1 and CDR2: MGHDK, SYGVNS. Trimming took 8 bases from V and 3 from J, leaving 11 bases between them. The DNA of the CDR3 is TGTGCCAGCTGCGGGACAGTCTACGAGCAGTACTTC. Amino acids: CASCGTVYEQYF.

The rearrangement uses TRBV30 and TRBJ2-5; 9 bases map to TRBD2. Germline-derived CDR1 and CDR2 are GTSNPN and SVGIG (reference sequence). The CDR3 is made up of 16 amino acids. J was trimmed by 5 bases and V by 0 bases; bases with no gene match: 10. CDR3 loop: CAWSVLLAGFRETQYF. Written as DNA, the CDR3 is TGTGCCTGGAGTGTACTCCTAGCGGGGTTCCGGGAGACCCAGTACTTC.

V is TRBV4-3 and J is TRBJ2-5; weak D call: TRBD2 (5 bases). From germline, CDR1 is LGHNA and CDR2 YSLEER. Deletions cut 1 base from V and 5 bases from J, with 11 bases between. The CDR3 loop spans 14 amino acids. The CDR3 spells CASSQGELGETQYF. The CDR3 nucleotides are TGCGCCAGCAGCCAAGGGGAGTTAGGGGAGACCCAGTACTTC.

The chain recombines TRBV10-3 with TRBJ2-3; the match to TRBD2 covers 8 bases. The CDR3 contains 15 residues. Trimming took 4 bases from V and 2 from J; bases not matched to a gene: 5. Germline CDR1 ENHRY, CDR2 SYGVKD. The chain's CDR3 is CAISGAGVLTDTQYF. Written as DNA, the CDR3 is TGTGCCATCAGTGGAGCGGGGGTTCTCACAGATACGCAGTATTTT.

V and J are TRBV19 and TRBJ1-5; TRBD1 agrees at 7 bases. After removal of 8 bases from V and 4 bases from J, the junction contained 8 bases not matched to a gene. Looked up from germline, CDR1 is LNHDA and CDR2 is SQIVND (reference sequence). This CDR3 has 14 residues. CDR3 in amino acids: CASGRGLQNQPQHF. CDR3 DNA sequence: TGTGCCAGTGGAAGGGGGCTACAGAATCAGCCCCAGCATTTT.

The V call is TRBV27, the J call TRBJ2-7, with 7 bases aligning to TRBD2. This CDR3 is 12 amino acids long. The junction had 2 bases not matched to a gene; V was cut back by 9 bases and J by 0 bases. In germline, CDR1 is MNHEY, CDR2 SMNVEV (reference sequence). The CDR3: CASWDYSYEQYF. The CDR3 DNA is TGTGCCAGTTGGGACTACTCCTACGAGCAGTACTTC.

This chain joins TRBV28 and TRBJ2-7, with 10 positions matching TRBD2. The CDR3 has 15 residues. Germline V gene lookup returns CDR1 MDHEN and CDR2 SYDVKM. V lost 1 base to trimming and J lost 3 bases; unmatched junction nucleotides: 3. The CDR3 sequence is CASSLSASGSYEQYF. The CDR3 nucleotides are TGTGCCAGCAGTTTATCGGCTAGCGGGAGCTACGAGCAGTACTTC.

This chain uses TRBV29-1 with TRBJ1-3, with a possible D match to TRBD1 (5 bases). Germline-derived CDR1 and CDR2 are SQVTM and ANQGSEA. V was trimmed by 4 bases and J by 2 bases, leaving 15 bases between them. CDR3 length: 15 amino acids. CDR3 bases: TGCAGCGTTGGGTTCGGGGGAGCGACTGGAAACACCATATATTTT. Translation: CSVGFGGATGNTIYF.

The gene calls are TRBV5-4 and TRBJ2-2; 12 positions match TRBD2. The V segment lost 2 bases and the J segment 6 bases; nucleotides outside the gene matches: 5. The CDR3 is 16 amino acids. Germline V lookup: CDR1 SGHNT, CDR2 YYREEE (reference sequence). The CDR3 DNA reads TGTGCCAGCAGCTTAGGACTAGCGGGATGGTCCGGGGAGCTGTTTTTT. Protein: CASSLGLAGWSGELFF.

V is TRBV9 and J is TRBJ1-1, with D possibly matching TRBD1 (5 bases). The CDR3 is 15 residues long. Trimming cost V 0 bases and J 3 bases, with 12 bases left between them. CDR1 and CDR2 (germline): SGDLS, YYNGEE. The CDR3 region has the DNA TGTGCCAGCAGCGTAGTAGGGGAGGCGCACACTGAAGCTTTCTTT. The encoded protein is CASSVVGEAHTEAFF.

Details on this clone: The identical CDR3 is also encoded by other nucleotide sequences in the sample. The chain links TRBV27 to TRBJ2-6; no clear D gene. Germline assignment: CDR1 MNHEY and CDR2 SMNVEV (reference sequence). Trimming shortened V by 5 bases and J by 2 bases, and 4 bases separated the two germline ends. The CDR3 has 13 amino acids. The CDR3 bases are TGTGCCAGCAGTCTAACTGGGGCCAACGTCCTGACTTTC. Translation: CASSLTGANVLTF.

The chain employs TRBV27 and TRBJ2-5, with a weak D call TRBD1 (6 bases). The germline V gene encodes CDR1 MNHEY and CDR2 SMNVEV (reference sequence). CDR3 size: 13 residues. Between the trimmed V and J ends, which lost 6 bases and 4 bases, there was a span of 12 bases. CDR3 in amino acids: CASRPTGRETQYF. The CDR3 coding sequence is TGTGCCAGCAGGCCAACAGGGAGAGAGACCCAGTACTTC.

This chain uses TRBV9 with TRBJ1-1; D ambiguous. The CDR3 contains 15 residues. Germline V gene lookup returns CDR1 SGDLS and CDR2 YYNGEE. With 0 bases removed from V and 0 bases from J, the gap between germline ends came to 9 bases. The CDR3 reads CASSVVRSMNTEAFF. The CDR3 DNA is TGTGCCAGCAGCGTAGTCCGGAGCATGAACACTGAAGCTTTCTTT.

The chain combines TRBV14 with TRBJ2-5, with unresolved D. TRBJ2-7 matches the DNA end more closely, so the J call is doubtful. CDR3 length: 12 amino acids. The germline CDR1 and CDR2 sequences are SGHDN and FVKESK. CDR3: CASSQAQYEQYF. DNA of the CDR3: TGTGCCAGCAGCCAAGCCCAATACGAGCAGTACTTC.

V and J are TRBV11-1 and TRBJ1-1; D is uncertain. Between the trimmed V and J ends, which lost 4 bases and 11 bases, there was a span of 11 bases. Germline lookup yields CDR1 SGHAT and CDR2 FQDESV (reference sequence). The CDR3 runs 11 residues. This CDR3 reads CASSYSGTAFF. In nucleotides, the CDR3 is TGTGCCAGCAGCTATTCAGGAACGGCTTTCTTT. Looking up the rest from reference TRBV11-1 and TRBJ1-1 gives the full variable domain: EAEVAQSPRYKITEKSQAVAFWCDPISGHATLYWYRQILGQGPELLVQFQDESVVDDSQLPKDRFSAERLKGVDSTLKIQPAELGDSAMYLCASSYSGTAFFGQGTRLTVV.

V is TRBV5-4 and J is TRBJ1-6; the D is unclear. This CDR3 is built from 14 residues. The V gene lost 4 bases and the J gene lost 8 bases, with 13 bases spanning the gap. Per germline, CDR1 SGHNT and CDR2 YYREEE (reference sequence). CDR3 nucleotide sequence: TGTGCCAGCAGCCCATCGGGAGCAGATTCACCCCTCCACTTT. This gives the protein CASSPSGADSPLHF.

The chain employs TRBV5-1 and TRBJ2-5; TRBD1 aligns across 7 bases. The CDR3 spans 16 residues. CDR1 and CDR2 from the germline V gene are SGHRS and YFSETQ. V shed 0 bases and J 1 base; nucleotides not matched to a gene: 6. The CDR3 sequence: CASSLGAGTAQETQYF. CDR3 in DNA: TGCGCCAGCAGCTTGGGCGCCGGGACAGCCCAAGAGACCCAGTACTTC.

The chain links TRBV7-2 to TRBJ2-7, with unresolved D. The CDR3 is made up of 14 amino acids. The V gene's germline CDR1 is SGHTA and CDR2 FQGNSA. The V gene lost 4 bases and the J gene lost 4 bases, with 14 bases spanning the gap. CDR3 coding DNA: TGTGCCAGCAGCTCCCAGTCAGGCGAGTACGAGCAGTACTTC. Translating it yields CASSSQSGEYEQYF.